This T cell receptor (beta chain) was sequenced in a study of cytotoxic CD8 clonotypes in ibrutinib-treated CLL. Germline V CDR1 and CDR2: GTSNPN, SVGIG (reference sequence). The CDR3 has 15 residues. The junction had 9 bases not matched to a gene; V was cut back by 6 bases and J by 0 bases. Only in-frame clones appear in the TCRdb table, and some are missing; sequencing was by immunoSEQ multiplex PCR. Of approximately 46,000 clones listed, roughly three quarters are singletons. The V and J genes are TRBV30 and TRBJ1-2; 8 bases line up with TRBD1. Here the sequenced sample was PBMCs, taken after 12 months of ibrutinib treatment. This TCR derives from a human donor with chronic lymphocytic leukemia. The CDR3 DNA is TGTGCCTGTCACGCCCTGGGACAGGCTAACTATGGCTACACCTTC. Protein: CACHALGQANYGYTF.